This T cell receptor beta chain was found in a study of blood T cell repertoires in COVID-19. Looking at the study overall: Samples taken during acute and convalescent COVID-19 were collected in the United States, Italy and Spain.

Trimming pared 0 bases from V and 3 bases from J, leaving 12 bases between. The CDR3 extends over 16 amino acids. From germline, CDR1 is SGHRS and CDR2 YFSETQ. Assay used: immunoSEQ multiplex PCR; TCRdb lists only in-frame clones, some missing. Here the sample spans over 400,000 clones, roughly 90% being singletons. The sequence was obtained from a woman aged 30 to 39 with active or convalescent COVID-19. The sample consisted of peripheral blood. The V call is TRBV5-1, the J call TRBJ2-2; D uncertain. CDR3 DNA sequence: TGCGCCAGCAGCTTGGGCCAGGCTGGATACACCGGGGAGCTGTTTTTT. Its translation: CASSLGQAGYTGELFF.